What follows are 20 T cell receptor beta chains derived from one specimen sequenced in a study of T cell repertoires in cytomegalovirus infection (dated by TCRdb to about 2019). Sequencing took place on an Illumina HiSeq 1500. TCRdb took the public reads, trimmed them with fastp at Q25, ran MiXCR for clone calling and kept in-frame beta chains. Records with the same CDR3 protein are collapsed into one entry carrying the most frequent genes and DNA. For this sample there are 200,000 to 250,000 distinct CDR3 sequences; about 5.9% appear just once. The ten largest clonotypes hold 6.5% of the sample. Sequencing input: PBMCs. Receptors originate from a human donor in good health (CMV status not recorded). Some clones in this sample may be carry-over from other donors' samples.

This clonotype was recorded many times. The rearrangement joins TRBV14 to TRBJ2-7; 7 bases are shared with TRBD2. Germline loops: CDR1 SGHDN, CDR2 FVKESK. The J segment lost 3 bases and the V segment lost 0 bases, leaving 5 bases of the junction unmatched. The CDR3 runs 15 residues. As DNA, the CDR3 is TGTGCCAGCAGCCAAGAGGTGGGGAGGGGCTACGAGCAGTACTTC. Amino acids: CASSQEVGRGYEQYF.

This clonotype was recorded many times. V gene TRBV10-3 combines with J gene TRBJ1-1, with TRBD1 matching 7 bases. Germline lookup yields CDR1 ENHRY and CDR2 SYGVKD. The V and J ends lost 3 bases and 4 bases, in that order; junction bases with no gene match: 8. The CDR3 runs 15 residues. The CDR3: CAISENRGEITEAFF. The CDR3, as DNA: TGTGCCATCAGTGAAAACAGGGGTGAAATCACTGAAGCTTTCTTT.

At least ten counts were recorded for this clonotype. This chain connects TRBV6-6 to TRBJ2-6, with no clear D. The germline V gene encodes CDR1 MNHNY and CDR2 SVGAGI (reference sequence). The V end lost 7 bases, the J end lost 0 bases, and 7 bases lay between the germline ends. The CDR3 contains 14 residues. The CDR3 nucleotides read TGTGCCAGCAAGGGTTACTCTGGGGCCAACGTCCTGACTTTC. This encodes CASKGYSGANVLTF.

The sample holds many counts of this clonotype. For the CDR3, the DNA is TGTGCCAGCAGCCAGGGTTATAGCAATCAGCCCCAGCATTTT. The encoded protein is CASSQGYSNQPQHF. This sequence joins TRBV7-2 and TRBJ1-5; tentative D call: TRBD1 (5 bases). This CDR3 has 14 residues. The ends were cut back, 5 bases at V and 0 bases at J, with 8 bases in the middle. Germline loops: CDR1 SGHTA, CDR2 FQGNSA.

In this sample, this clonotype turned up many times. This CDR3 reads CASSQRDRGIYEQYF. The DNA for the CDR3 is TGTGCCAGCAGCCAGCGGGACAGGGGGATATACGAGCAGTACTTC. The chain couples TRBV7-2 to TRBJ2-7; TRBD1 matches at 11 bases. The CDR3 spans 15 residues. The trim removed 5 bases at V and 4 bases at J, leaving 7 bases unmatched. Germline values: CDR1 SGHTA, CDR2 FQGNSA. Full variable domain (outside the CDR3, taken from reference TRBV7-2 and TRBJ2-7): GAGVSQSPSNKVTEKGKDVELRCDPISGHTALYWYRQSLGQGLEFLIYFQGNSAPDKSGLPSDRFSAERTGGSVSTLTIQRTQQEDSAVYLCASSQRDRGIYEQYFGPGTRLTVT.

This clonotype was observed many times. The chain couples TRBV6-2 or TRBV6-3 to TRBJ1-1; 7 bases align to TRBD1. With 0 bases clipped from V and 11 bases from J, the junction kept 9 bases outside the gene matches. The CDR3 is 14 residues long. Germline V gene lookup returns CDR1 MNHEY and CDR2 SVGEGT. The CDR3 nucleotides read TGTGCCAGCAGTTACTCAGACAGGGATTTGAAGGCTTTCTTT. The encoded protein is CASSYSDRDLKAFF.

This clonotype was detected many times. In nucleotides, the CDR3 is TGCAGTGCAACCCGGGACTCCATGGTGAACACTGAAGCTTTCTTT. As protein: CSATRDSMVNTEAFF. The chain carries TRBV20-1 and TRBJ1-1; D possibly corresponds to TRBD1 (5 bases). The CDR3 consists of 15 residues. Germline V lookup: CDR1 DFQATT, CDR2 SNEGSKA (reference sequence). Trimming pared 6 bases from V and 0 bases from J, leaving 17 bases between.

There are a few counts of this clonotype. The chain employs TRBV5-5 and TRBJ2-2, with 12 bases identical to TRBD2. CDR1 and CDR2 (germline): SGHKS, YYEKEE (reference sequence). The J segment lost 5 bases and the V segment lost 3 bases, leaving 5 bases of the junction unmatched. This CDR3 has 16 residues. Written as DNA, the CDR3 is TGTGCCAGCAGCTCGCTAGCGGGGGGGCAAACCGGGGAGCTGTTTTTT. Translating it yields CASSSLAGGQTGELFF.

This clonotype was counted many times. The rearrangement links TRBV7-2 to TRBJ2-7; D is ambiguous. V was cut by 1 base and J by 3 bases, with 13 bases left in between. The CDR3 runs to 15 residues. The germline CDR1 and CDR2 sequences are SGHTA and FQGNSA. The CDR3 loop is CASSLEQPIFYEQYF. The CDR3 bases are TGTGCCAGCAGCTTAGAACAGCCCATCTTCTACGAGCAGTACTTC. Full variable domain (remainder filled in from reference TRBV7-2 and TRBJ2-7): GAGVSQSPSNKVTEKGKDVELRCDPISGHTALYWYRQSLGQGLEFLIYFQGNSAPDKSGLPSDRFSAERTGGSVSTLTIQRTQQEDSAVYLCASSLEQPIFYEQYFGPGTRLTVT.

The gene calls are TRBV5-1 and TRBJ1-2; 7 bases are shared with TRBD1. The CDR3 is 13 residues long. Germline values: CDR1 SGHRS, CDR2 YFSETQ. With V trimmed by 2 bases and J by 6 bases, 4 bases remained unmatched. This chain's CDR3 is CASSFTGAHGYTF. Here the CDR3 DNA reads TGCGCCAGCAGCTTCACAGGGGCTCATGGCTACACCTTC.

This clonotype was seen repeatedly, ten times or more. The V and J genes are TRBV7-9 and TRBJ1-1, with 9 bases fitting TRBD1. The CDR3 is 15 amino acids. V dropped 6 bases and J dropped 8; count of bases not matched to a gene: 13. Germline CDR1 SEHNR, CDR2 FQNEAQ (reference sequence). This CDR3 is CASRFEDRGTSEAFF. The CDR3 coding sequence is TGTGCCAGCAGGTTCGAGGACAGGGGTACATCCGAAGCTTTCTTT.

This clonotype occurred many times. CDR3 in DNA: TGCAGTGCCCAACCGGGACAGAGCAATCAGCCCCAGCATTTT. As protein: CSAQPGQSNQPQHF. V is TRBV20-1 and J is TRBJ1-5, with 7 bases lining up with TRBD1. This CDR3 is built from 14 residues. Germline CDR1 reads DFQATT; CDR2 reads SNEGSKA (reference sequence). The junction had 6 bases not matched to a gene; V was cut back by 6 bases and J by 1 base.

This clonotype was seen repeatedly, ten times or more. The genes are TRBV29-1 and TRBJ1-2, with 9 bases lining up with TRBD1. The germline V gene encodes CDR1 SQVTM and CDR2 ANQGSEA. Germline trimming cut 4 bases from V and 8 bases from J; bases unmatched to any gene: 14. This CDR3 has 15 amino acids. CDR3 in DNA: TGCAGCGTTGTTAATGTCCGGGACAGGGCATACGGCTACACCTTC. Translation gives CSVVNVRDRAYGYTF. Supplemented by reference TRBV29-1 and TRBJ1-2, the full variable domain reads SAVISQKPSRDICQRGTSLTIQCQVDSQVTMMFWYRQQPGQSLTLIATANQGSEATYESGFVIDKFPISRPNLTFSTLTVSNMSPEDSSIYLCSVVNVRDRAYGYTFGSGTRLTVV.

The sample holds many counts of this clonotype. The J gene is TRBJ2-3, the V gene TRBV11-3, with D uncertain. There are 12 residues in the CDR3. Trimming left V 8 bases short and J 4 bases short, with 10 bases between. Germline assignment: CDR1 SGHNT and CDR2 YENEEA. CDR3 nucleotides: TGTGCCAGCTCTTCCTGGGCAGATACGCAGTATTTT. This gives the protein CASSSWADTQYF.

In its sample, this clonotype was seen many times. As DNA, the CDR3 is TGTGCCAGCAGCCAAGAGACAGGATTCACTGAAGCTTTCTTT. Its protein is CASSQETGFTEAFF. The chain has TRBV14 and TRBJ1-1; D is perhaps TRBD1 (6 bases). CDR1 is SGHDN, CDR2 FVKESK, per germline. Trimming took off 0 bases at V and 4 bases at J, with 9 bases between the two ends. The CDR3 length is 14 residues.

This clonotype was observed at least ten times. CDR3: CASSSLTANQETQYF. The CDR3 DNA reads TGTGCCAGCAGTTCCCTGACGGCGAATCAAGAGACCCAGTACTTC. This rearrangement joins TRBV28 to TRBJ2-5, with D hard to call. The germline CDR1 and CDR2 sequences are MDHEN and SYDVKM. V was clipped by 4 bases and J by 2 bases, with 14 bases between them. The CDR3 covers 15 residues.

This clonotype appeared many times. A clone one base away is much larger, so this may be a read error. This chain links TRBV7-9 with TRBJ2-7, with D unclear. Germline V gene sequence: CDR1 SEHNR, CDR2 FQNEAQ (reference sequence). Trimming removed 1 base from V and 0 bases from J, with 4 bases in between. CDR3 size: 13 residues. CDR3 sequence: CASSLVVSYEQYF. CDR3 DNA sequence: TGTGCCAGCAGCTTAGTAGTCTCCTACGAGCAGTACTTC.

This clonotype showed up many times. V is TRBV5-6 and J is TRBJ1-5; D gene unclear. Looked up from germline, CDR1 is SGHDT and CDR2 is YYEEEE. V was pared by 2 bases and J by 1 base, with 4 bases between. The CDR3 is 13 residues long. The CDR3 sequence is CASSFQSNQPQHF. The CDR3 region has the DNA TGTGCCAGCAGCTTCCAGAGCAATCAGCCCCAGCATTTT.

This clonotype was counted many times. The rearrangement joins TRBV28 to TRBJ2-2; D is ambiguous. Deletions cut 6 bases from V and 1 base from J, with 6 bases between. CDR1 is MDHEN, CDR2 SYDVKM, per germline. The length of the CDR3 is 13 residues. CDR3 DNA sequence: TGTGCCAGCAGCTTAAGGAACACCGGGGAGCTGTTTTTT. Amino acids: CASSLRNTGELFF.

The CDR3: CAWSRDRVQTEAFF. The CDR3 DNA reads TGTGCCTGGAGCCGGGACAGGGTACAGACTGAAGCTTTCTTT. The V call is TRBV30, the J call TRBJ1-1; TRBD1 matches 9 bases. CDR1 is GTSNPN, CDR2 SVGIG, per germline (reference sequence). V gave up 3 bases and J gave up 5 bases; unmatched junction bases: 7. The CDR3 extends over 14 amino acids.